This TCR beta chain comes out of a study of T cells after yellow fever vaccination. CDR3 length equals 15 residues. V was shortened by 0 bases and J by 2 bases, with 11 bases between the two germline ends. Germline V CDR1 and CDR2: MNHEY, SVGAGI. Via MiXCR, TCRdb re-called the 5' RACE reads, giving one row per CDR3 protein. This repertoire shows a few hundred thousand distinct CDR3 sequences, 15% to 20% found once; its top ten account for more than 13%. This clonotype was obtained from a young man who received the YFV17D yellow fever vaccine. The chain combines TRBV6-5 with TRBJ2-7; D is uncertain. Specimen: PBMCs, collected 15 days after the yellow fever booster vaccination. CDR3 nucleotide sequence: TGTGCCAGCAGTTACTCGTCGACTGGGGCCTACGAGCAGTACTTC. It yields the protein CASSYSSTGAYEQYF.